This T cell receptor beta chain was identified in a study of blood T cell repertoires in COVID-19. Study details: The United States, Italy and Spain provided the acute and convalescent COVID-19 samples.

The data were produced by immunoSEQ multiplex PCR, yet TCRdb's version contains in-frame clones alone and is incomplete. In the table there are more than 150,000 clones, about 82% of which are singletons. The CDR3 is made up of 15 amino acids. Germline trimming cut 7 bases from V and 5 bases from J; bases unmatched to any gene: 6. From germline, CDR1 is SNHLY and CDR2 FYNNEI. Sequences were obtained from peripheral blood. The TCR originated in a woman aged 25 to 39 with acute or convalescent COVID-19. The genes are TRBV2 and TRBJ2-1; TRBD2 matches at 12 bases. The CDR3 protein is CASTATSGGNNEQFF. As DNA, the CDR3 is TGTGCCAGCACGGCGACTAGCGGGGGCAACAATGAGCAGTTCTTC.